Listed below are T cell receptor beta chains from one sample, sequenced in a study of CD8 T cells in ankylosing spondylitis. TCRdb recomputed calls from the 5' RACE reads with MiXCR, one row per CDR3 protein. This sample has 230,000 or so distinct CDR3 sequences, with 15% to 20% found just once. The sample comprised blood, either unsorted or a sorted T cell fraction (not recorded which). The receptors originated from a male donor with ankylosing spondylitis or in good health (not recorded which). CDR3s include the opening cysteine and the closing phenylalanine or tryptophan. D genes are given only for firm matches. Clone size, where shown, is once, few, many, or a class for clones that have expanded.

clone_size	j_call	v_call	d_call	cdr3_aa	cdr3_nt
few	TRBJ2-2	TRBV12-3/TRBV12-4	TRBD2	CASSLTGTSGWSGELFF	TGTGCCAGCAGTTTAACGGGGACTAGCGGATGGTCCGGGGAGCTGTTTTTT
.	TRBJ2-1	TRBV20-1	TRBD1	CSAQPSRDRGYNEQFF	TGCAGTGCTCAACCAAGCCGGGACAGGGGCTACAATGAGCAGTTCTTC
few	TRBJ2-5	TRBV6-2/TRBV6-3	TRBD1	CASSYVGTGLETQYF	TGTGCCAGCAGTTACGTCGGGACAGGGTTGGAGACCCAGTACTTC
.	TRBJ2-3	TRBV20-1	TRBD2	CSASEGLAGEDTQYF	TGCAGTGCTTCCGAAGGACTAGCGGGGGAAGATACGCAGTATTTT
.	TRBJ2-1	TRBV11-2	.	CASTHPTYNEQFF	TGTGCCAGCACCCACCCCACGTACAATGAGCAGTTCTTC
.	TRBJ2-5	TRBV11-2	TRBD2	CASVGTSEDQETQYF	TGTGCCAGCGTAGGGACTAGCGAAGATCAAGAGACCCAGTACTTC
few	TRBJ2-3	TRBV29-1	.	CSVRVAMADTQYF	TGCAGCGTTCGGGTAGCGATGGCAGATACGCAGTATTTT
few	TRBJ2-7	TRBV4-2	.	CASSQEAGEQYF	TGTGCCAGCAGCCAAGAGGCGGGCGAGCAGTACTTC
.	TRBJ2-1	TRBV11-2	TRBD2	CASRKLAGGSNEQFF	TGTGCCAGCAGAAAACTAGCGGGAGGGTCCAATGAGCAGTTCTTC
.	TRBJ2-1	TRBV4-3	TRBD2	CASSQIRGTSGNEQFF	TGCGCCAGCAGCCAGATCCGCGGGACTAGCGGGAATGAGCAGTTCTTC
.	TRBJ1-1	TRBV5-1	.	CASSRRGGSDPEAFF	TGCGCCAGCAGCAGGAGGGGTGGGAGTGACCCTGAAGCTTTCTTT
few	TRBJ2-3	TRBV7-8	.	CASSLEGVNPSTDTQYF	TGTGCCAGCAGCTTAGAAGGTGTCAACCCTAGCACAGATACGCAGTATTTT
.	TRBJ2-1	TRBV29-1	.	CSFSGDNEQFF	TGCAGCTTCTCCGGGGACAATGAGCAGTTCTTC
.	TRBJ2-7	TRBV25-1	TRBD2	CASSGGLAANPYEQYF	TGTGCCAGCAGTGGAGGACTAGCGGCCAACCCCTACGAGCAGTACTTC
few	TRBJ2-5	TRBV3-1	TRBD2	CASSQWTSGQETQYF	TGTGCCAGCAGCCAATGGACTAGCGGGCAAGAGACCCAGTACTTC
few	TRBJ2-7	TRBV10-3	TRBD1	CAISEGTGVNEQYF	TGTGCCATCAGCGAGGGAACAGGGGTCAACGAGCAGTACTTC
.	TRBJ2-1	TRBV6-2/TRBV6-3	.	CASSPRGLDSYNEQFF	TGTGCCAGCAGTCCCCGTGGACTTGACTCCTACAATGAGCAGTTCTTC
.	TRBJ2-2	TRBV27	.	CASSLRQWANTGELFF	TGTGCCAGCAGTTTACGACAGTGGGCGAACACCGGGGAGCTGTTTTTT
.	TRBJ2-5	TRBV4-3	TRBD2	CASSQVAGILETQYF	TGCGCCAGCAGCCAAGTAGCGGGAATATTGGAGACCCAGTACTTC
.	TRBJ2-3	TRBV5-1	.	CASSYRLDGADTQYF	TGCGCCAGCAGCTACCGACTAGACGGGGCAGATACGCAGTATTTT
.	TRBJ2-5	TRBV29-1	TRBD2	CGVEDTLAEETQYF	TGCGGCGTTGAAGATACCCTAGCGGAAGAGACCCAGTACTTC
few	TRBJ2-3	TRBV24-1	TRBD2	CATSDAGLAGVEDTQYF	TGTGCCACCAGTGACGCGGGACTAGCGGGAGTAGAAGATACGCAGTATTTT
.	TRBJ2-7	TRBV14	.	CASSPWIGDSTSYEQYF	TGTGCCAGCAGCCCTTGGATCGGGGACTCGACCTCCTACGAGCAGTACTTC
few	TRBJ2-3	TRBV10-3	.	CAISEIRPDTQYF	TGTGCCATCAGTGAAATAAGGCCCGATACGCAGTATTTT
few	TRBJ2-1	TRBV5-6	TRBD2	CASSLVSSGARPEQFF	TGTGCCAGCAGCTTGGTCTCTAGCGGGGCCCGCCCTGAGCAGTTCTTC
few	TRBJ2-3	TRBV5-1	.	CASSDQGTRADTQYF	TGCGCCAGCAGCGATCAGGGGACGCGCGCGGATACGCAGTATTTT
few	TRBJ2-3	TRBV10-3	TRBD2	CAISESVRLAEDSRTDTQYF	TGTGCCATCAGTGAGTCGGTTCGGCTAGCGGAGGACTCTCGCACAGATACGCAGTATTTT
.	TRBJ2-2	TRBV7-2	.	CASSLAMGIGTGELFF	TGTGCCAGCAGCTTAGCGATGGGTATAGGGACCGGGGAGCTGTTTTTT
few	TRBJ1-1	TRBV20-1	.	CRGALSGATEAFF	TGCAGGGGGGCTTTATCAGGGGCAACTGAAGCTTTCTTT
few	TRBJ2-3	TRBV7-6	TRBD2	CASRGRTSGSSDTQYF	TGTGCCAGCCGAGGCAGGACTAGCGGGAGTTCGGATACGCAGTATTTT
many	TRBJ1-1	TRBV12-3/TRBV12-4	.	CASSLYENTEAFF	TGTGCCAGCAGTTTATACGAGAACACTGAAGCTTTCTTT
few	TRBJ2-7	TRBV11-2	.	CASSLGGDGVSYEQYF	TGTGCCAGCAGCTTAGGGGGAGACGGAGTCTCCTACGAGCAGTACTTC
.	TRBJ2-5	TRBV20-1	TRBD2	CSARDGLAGVEETQYF	TGCAGTGCTAGAGATGGACTAGCGGGAGTTGAGGAGACCCAGTACTTC
.	TRBJ2-3	TRBV10-3	TRBD2	CAISERLAGDLSTDTQYF	TGTGCCATCAGTGAAAGGCTAGCGGGAGACCTAAGCACAGATACGCAGTATTTT
few	TRBJ2-1	TRBV5-1	.	CASSWRGDYNEQFF	TGCGCCAGCAGCTGGCGCGGCGATTACAATGAGCAGTTCTTC
many	TRBJ2-1	TRBV29-1	TRBD1	CSVDKGAEQFF	TGCAGCGTTGATAAGGGGGCTGAGCAGTTCTTC
.	TRBJ2-3	TRBV5-1	.	CASSLAGGESTDTQYF	TGCGCCAGCAGCTTGGCCGGCGGGGAGAGCACAGATACGCAGTATTTT
many	TRBJ2-6	TRBV12-3/TRBV12-4	.	CASFPRGYAGANVLTF	TGTGCCAGCTTCCCTAGGGGGTATGCTGGGGCCAACGTCCTGACTTTC
many	TRBJ2-1	TRBV25-1	TRBD2	CASSPSGFSYNEQFF	TGTGCCAGCAGCCCTAGCGGCTTCTCCTACAATGAGCAGTTCTTC
.	TRBJ2-1	TRBV10-3	TRBD2	CAISERDYRNEQFF	TGTGCCATCAGTGAAAGGGACTACCGGAATGAGCAGTTCTTC
.	TRBJ2-3	TRBV14	.	CASSQDRFSTDTQYF	TGTGCCAGCAGCCAAGATAGGTTTAGCACAGATACGCAGTATTTT
.	TRBJ2-3	TRBV4-1	.	CASSQAHVADTQYF	TGCGCCAGCAGCCAAGCCCACGTGGCAGATACGCAGTATTTT
.	TRBJ2-5	TRBV28	TRBD2	CASSPTPGLAGWETQYF	TGTGCCAGCAGTCCGACTCCGGGACTAGCGGGATGGGAGACCCAGTACTTC